The subject of this entry is one T cell receptor (beta chain). This sequence may be a read error, since a much larger clone differs from it by one base. The data stem from a study of blood T cells in healthy people across ages. Primers used in a second PCR of roughly 7 to 11 cycles were a sample-barcoded 5' primer and a J-beta primer mix. From the 5' RACE reads, TCRdb called clonotypes with MiXCR, one entry per CDR3 protein. The sample consists of some 670,000 distinct CDR3 sequences, about 50% of them appearing once. Germline V gene data show CDR1 as DFQATT and CDR2 as SNEGSKA (reference sequence). The CDR3 is 13 amino acids.

The receptor was derived from a woman aged 80 or over in good health. This chain connects TRBV20-1 to TRBJ2-6; tentatively, D is TRBD2 (5 bases). Sequenced input: blood. The CDR3 DNA sequence: TGCAGTGCTGGGGAGTCTGAGGCCAACGTCCTGACTTTC. Its translation is CSAGESEANVLTF.